Listed below are T cell receptor beta chains from one sample, sequenced in a study of blood T cell repertoires in COVID-19. Data came from immunoSEQ multiplex PCR; TCRdb stores just in-frame clones and leaves some out. The top ten clones hold roughly 9% of a sample with approximately 160,000 clones, roughly 84% of them seen once. Input material: peripheral blood. The receptors derive from an elderly woman with active or convalescent COVID-19. Both conserved end residues are part of each CDR3. The D gene is left open where the match is weak. A row's size may be missing; if present it is once, few, many or a size class.

CDR3aa | CDR3nt | d_gene | j_gene | abundance | v_gene
CASGLVLNTIYF | TGTGCTAGTGGTTTGGTCCTGAACACCATATATTTT | . | TRBJ1-3 | . | TRBV12-5
CASTEGDFTPGGYTF | TGTGCCAGTACCGAGGGGGATTTCACCCCGGGTGGCTACACCTTC | . | TRBJ1-2 | . | TRBV19
CASLPQGTTGELFF | TGTGCCAGTCTGCCCCAGGGGACCACCGGGGAGCTGTTTTTT | . | TRBJ2-2 | . | TRBV28
CASSPGQGSTEAFF | TGTGCCAGCAGCCCGGGACAGGGGAGCACTGAAGCTTTCTTT | TRBD1 | TRBJ1-1 | . | TRBV11-3
CASSLGLAPPQETQYF | TGTGCCAGCAGCCTCGGACTAGCTCCTCCGCAAGAGACCCAGTACTTC | TRBD2 | TRBJ2-5 | . | TRBV7-6
CASSLRLGEELNGYTF | TGTGCCAGCAGCTTAAGATTAGGGGAAGAGCTTAATGGCTACACCTTC | . | TRBJ1-2 | . | TRBV7-9
CASSPLRGGAIGELFF | TGTGCCAGCAGCCCCCTTCGCGGGGGGGCCATCGGGGAGCTGTTTTTT | TRBD2 | TRBJ2-2 | few | TRBV7-2
CASSRYRVSNQPQHF | TGTGCCAGCAGTCGTTACAGGGTAAGCAATCAGCCCCAGCATTTT | . | TRBJ1-5 | . | TRBV21-1
CASSAASGTYEQYF | TGTGCCAGTAGTGCGGCCAGCGGAACCTACGAGCAGTACTTC | . | TRBJ2-7 | . | TRBV19
CASRLGGYSNQPQHF | TGTGCCAGCAGGTTGGGGGGTTACAGCAATCAGCCCCAGCATTTT | . | TRBJ1-5 | . | TRBV27
CASSLQGARDTEAFF | TGTGCCAGCAGTTTACAGGGGGCTCGAGACACTGAAGCTTTCTTT | TRBD1 | TRBJ1-1 | . | TRBV6-2/TRBV6-3
CSASSGGSKTQYF | TGCAGTGCTAGTAGCGGGGGCTCTAAGACCCAGTACTTC | TRBD2 | TRBJ2-5 | few | TRBV20-1
CASTPGHNTGELFF | TGTGCCAGTACCCCCGGACATAACACCGGGGAGCTGTTTTTT | . | TRBJ2-2 | . | TRBV7-9
CASSPGQESGKLFF | TGTGCCAGCTCACCGGGACAGGAAAGCGGAAAACTGTTTTTT | TRBD1 | TRBJ1-4 | . | TRBV18
CAISTGGNTEAFF | TGTGCCATCAGTACAGGGGGGAACACTGAAGCTTTCTTT | TRBD1 | TRBJ1-1 | . | TRBV10-3
CASSGWGQAQQETQYF | TGTGCCAGCAGTGGCTGGGGACAGGCCCAACAAGAGACCCAGTACTTC | TRBD1 | TRBJ2-5 | . | TRBV6-2/TRBV6-3
CASSLIFSGQGAAGEQYF | TGTGCCAGCAGCTTAATATTTAGCGGACAGGGGGCGGCGGGAGAGCAGTACTTC | TRBD1 | TRBJ2-7 | . | TRBV7-2
CASSLSGQVGNEQFF | TGTGCCAGCAGCTTAAGCGGACAGGTCGGGAATGAGCAGTTCTTC | TRBD1 | TRBJ2-1 | once | TRBV7-3
CASLQGRYTF | TGTGCCAGTCTACAGGGGCGCTACACCTTC | . | TRBJ1-2 | . | TRBV21-1
CASSPQGSLYEQYF | TGCGCCAGCAGCCCACAGGGGTCCTTATACGAGCAGTACTTC | TRBD1 | TRBJ2-7 | few | TRBV4-3
CASSLRQGTNEKLFF | TGTGCCAGCAGTCTTAGACAGGGCACTAATGAAAAACTGTTTTTT | TRBD1 | TRBJ1-4 | . | TRBV2
CSVPGQGLQTNYGYTF | TGCAGCGTCCCGGGACAGGGGCTCCAAACTAACTATGGCTACACCTTC | TRBD1 | TRBJ1-2 | once | TRBV29-1
CASLGSGNTIYF | TGTGCAAGTCTCGGGAGTGGAAACACCATATATTTT | . | TRBJ1-3 | . | TRBV12-2
CASSQSWDINEKLFF | TGTGCCAGCAGCCAATCTTGGGACATTAATGAAAAACTGTTTTTT | . | TRBJ1-4 | . | TRBV3-1/TRBV3-2
CASSLSGGAFGTEAFF | TGTGCCAGCAGTTTATCAGGGGGGGCCTTTGGCACTGAAGCTTTCTTT | . | TRBJ1-1 | . | TRBV27
CASSTGRDYGYTF | TGTGCCAGTAGTACGGGAAGAGACTATGGCTACACCTTC | . | TRBJ1-2 | . | TRBV19
CASSTGTFGDTQYF | TGTGCCAGCAGCACCGGGACATTCGGGGATACGCAGTATTTT | . | TRBJ2-3 | . | TRBV7-9
CASSLDRGRGKAFF | TGTGCCAGCAGCTTAGATAGAGGGAGGGGAAAAGCTTTCTTT | . | TRBJ1-1 | . | TRBV7-2
CASGLGQSYEQYF | TGTGCTAGTGGTTTGGGACAGTCCTACGAGCAGTACTTC | . | TRBJ2-7 | . | TRBV12-5
CASSLAEGRGWTPGNTIYF | TGCGCCAGCAGCTTGGCCGAGGGGCGGGGATGGACCCCTGGAAACACCATATATTTT | . | TRBJ1-3 | . | TRBV5-1
CASSPGTTYEQYF | TGTGCCAGCTCACCGGGGACAACCTACGAGCAGTACTTC | . | TRBJ2-7 | . | TRBV18
CASRDGQVGGYTF | TGTGCCAGCAGGGACGGACAGGTGGGGGGCTACACCTTC | TRBD1 | TRBJ1-2 | . | TRBV12-3/TRBV12-4
CASSITGNEQYF | TGTGCCAGCAGTATAACAGGGAACGAGCAGTACTTC | . | TRBJ2-7 | . | TRBV6-5
CASSYGSGTGNQPQHF | TGTGCCAGCAGCTACGGTTCCGGGACAGGGAATCAGCCCCAGCATTTT | TRBD1 | TRBJ1-5 | . | TRBV7-9
CASSDVRRGLPGELFF | TGTGCCAGCAGTGATGTGAGGAGGGGGCTTCCCGGGGAGCTGTTTTTT | . | TRBJ2-2 | . | TRBV25-1
CASRTGALGTEAFF | TGTGCCAGCAGGACAGGGGCTTTGGGCACTGAAGCTTTCTTT | TRBD1 | TRBJ1-1 | . | TRBV27
CASSRQGSGNTIYF | TGTGCCAGCAGCCGACAGGGTTCGGGAAACACCATATATTTT | TRBD1 | TRBJ1-3 | . | TRBV11-2
CASSFGGEAFF | TGTGCCAGCAGCTTCGGGGGTGAAGCTTTCTTT | . | TRBJ1-1 | . | TRBV13
CASSPVRGASSYEQYF | TGTGCCAGCAGCCCCGTACGCGGGGCGAGCTCCTACGAGCAGTACTTC | . | TRBJ2-7 | few | TRBV5-6
CASAPRDRAGNTIYF | TGTGCCAGCGCACCCAGGGACAGGGCTGGAAACACCATATATTTT | TRBD1 | TRBJ1-3 | . | TRBV6-5
CASSLASGTGSYNEQFF | TGTGCCAGCAGCTTGGCCTCCGGGACAGGGTCCTACAATGAGCAGTTCTTC | TRBD1 | TRBJ2-1 | . | TRBV5-8
CASSVEQLNTEAFF | TGTGCCAGCAGCGTAGAACAGTTGAACACTGAAGCTTTCTTT | . | TRBJ1-1 | . | TRBV9
CASSRRTSAFQNHNEQFF | TGTGCCAGCAGCCGAAGGACTAGCGCCTTCCAAAACCACAATGAGCAGTTCTTC | TRBD2 | TRBJ2-1 | . | TRBV11-3
CASSQDPSGGARETQYF | TGCGCCAGCAGCCAAGATCCTAGCGGGGGGGCCAGAGAGACCCAGTACTTC | TRBD2 | TRBJ2-5 | . | TRBV4-1
CASSLDGEQPQHF | TGCGCCAGCAGCTTGGATGGGGAGCAGCCCCAGCATTTT | . | TRBJ1-5 | . | TRBV5-1
CASSPTSIDEQFF | TGTGCCAGCTCACCGACTAGTATCGATGAGCAGTTCTTC | . | TRBJ2-1 | . | TRBV18
CSVGQLDGYTF | TGCAGCGTTGGCCAACTAGATGGCTACACCTTC | . | TRBJ1-2 | . | TRBV29-1
CASSLVTEAFF | TGTGCCAGCAGCTTAGTAACTGAAGCTTTCTTT | . | TRBJ1-1 | . | TRBV11-3
CASSIATGTSVETQYF | TGTGCCAGTAGTATAGCCACCGGGACTAGCGTAGAGACCCAGTACTTC | TRBD2 | TRBJ2-5 | . | TRBV19
CASSQTGTGTYGYTF | TGCGCCAGCAGCCAAACCGGGACAGGTACTTACGGCTACACCTTC | TRBD1 | TRBJ1-2 | few | TRBV4-1